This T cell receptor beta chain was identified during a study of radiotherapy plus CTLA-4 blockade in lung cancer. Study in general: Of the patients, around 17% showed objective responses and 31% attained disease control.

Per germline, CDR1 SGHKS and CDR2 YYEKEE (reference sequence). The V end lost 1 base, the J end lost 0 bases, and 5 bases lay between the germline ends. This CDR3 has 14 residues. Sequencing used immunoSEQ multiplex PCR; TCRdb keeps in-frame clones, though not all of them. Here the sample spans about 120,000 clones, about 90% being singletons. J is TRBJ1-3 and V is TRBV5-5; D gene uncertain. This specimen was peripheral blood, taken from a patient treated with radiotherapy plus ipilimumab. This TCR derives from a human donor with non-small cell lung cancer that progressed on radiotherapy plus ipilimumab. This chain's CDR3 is CASSLRYSGNTIYF. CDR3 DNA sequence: TGTGCCAGCAGCTTGCGGTACTCTGGAAACACCATATATTTT.